A selection of T cell receptor beta chains follows, all from one sample in a study of control samples from healthy donors and cancer patients. Method: immunoSEQ multiplex PCR; TCRdb's copy keeps in-frame clones and lacks some. The table has around 80,000 clones, over 75% seen once. The sequencing sample was made of blood. All receptors derive from a man in his fifties or sixties in good health. CDR3s include the opening cysteine and the closing phenylalanine or tryptophan. The order of the fields is J gene, V gene, CDR3 length, CDR3 protein.

TRBJ2-2 TRBV9 15 CASSSAGAGNGELFF
TRBJ2-7 TRBV4-3 13 CASSLLGGAEQYF
TRBJ1-5 TRBV24-1 16 CATSDGDRGRDQPQHF
TRBJ1-2 TRBV3-1/TRBV3-2 17 CASSPTGMGQGADGYTF
TRBJ2-5 TRBV5-1 13 CASSSWPQETQYF
TRBJ2-7 TRBV7-2 14 CASSLASRTYEQYF
TRBJ1-1 TRBV18 12 CASSPLIPQAFF
TRBJ2-5 TRBV18 17 CASSPSGSGRADETQYF
TRBJ2-5 TRBV30 14 CAWSEGWQQETQYF
TRBJ1-2 TRBV6-6 14 CASSYGDSNYGYTF
TRBJ2-1 TRBV19 13 CASSVYSYNEQFF
TRBJ2-2 TRBV18 15 CASSLGQGNTGELFF
TRBJ2-1 TRBV5-4 13 CASRLAGNNEQFF
TRBJ1-2 TRBV7-2 14 CASSLMSLNYGYTF
TRBJ1-5 TRBV6-5 15 CASSPTPGSPQPQHF
TRBJ1-2 TRBV28 12 CASELGNYGYTF
TRBJ1-4 TRBV4-2 14 CASSGETGNEKLFF
TRBJ2-5 TRBV9 17 CASSVGLAAGGQETQYF
TRBJ2-5 TRBV5-1 16 CASSPGPDRGRETQYF
TRBJ2-3 TRBV7-9 15 CASSLEGLDTDTQYF
TRBJ2-7 TRBV4-3 14 CASSQEWSSYEQYF
TRBJ1-6 TRBV4-3 15 CASSQITGGDSPLHF
TRBJ1-2 TRBV5-1 16 CASSLDGTRGIYGYTF
TRBJ2-7 TRBV7-2 13 CASSLAVHYEQYF
TRBJ2-1 TRBV20-1 11 CSATTGPGQFF